This T cell receptor (beta chain) was captured in a study of T cells in Graves' hyperthyroidism and ophthalmopathy. TCR beta CDR3 regions were amplified from RNA. Initially, a first-round RT-PCR of the TCR CDR3 employed the HTBI primer set. TCRdb passed the multiplex PCR reads through MiXCR, listing each CDR3 protein once. This sample has 300,000 to 450,000 distinct CDR3 sequences; 15% to 20% occur once, and the top ten carry around 15%. Trimming shortened V by 2 bases and J by 5 bases, and 12 bases separated the two germline ends. The CDR3 extends over 14 amino acids. Germline V gives CDR1 SGHTA, CDR2 FQGNSA. Study conclusions and caveats: Peripheral blood also featured most of the thyroid clonotypes expanded above 0.001.

This clonotype was seen repeatedly, ten times or more. The antigen is undetermined. With duration under 3 months, ophthalmopathy was active: Clinical Activity Score at least 3, NOSPECS at least 4. Those patients with uncontrolled infection, other autoimmune disease, pregnancy or lactation were excluded. Used for diagnoses were clinical symptoms, serum thyroxine and TRAb, thyroid ultrasound and orbital computed tomography. The chain employs TRBV7-2 and TRBJ2-5; D assignment may be TRBD1 or TRBD2 (6 bases each). The TCR comes from a woman aged 40 to 55 with Graves' ophthalmopathy. The material sequenced was blood. The CDR3 sequence is CASSLSEGVETQYF. The CDR3 DNA is TGTGCCAGCAGCTTATCGGAGGGGGTGGAGACCCAGTACTTC.